This T cell receptor (beta chain) was recovered during a study of cytomegalovirus exposure and HLA in healthy donors. Sequenced by immunoSEQ multiplex PCR; TCRdb stores in-frame clones only, minus some. This sample has around 66,000 clones, with 95% to 97% found just once. The ends lost 4 bases at V and 2 bases at J; junction bases unmatched: 8. CDR3 length equals 17 residues. The germline CDR1 and CDR2 sequences are MGHRA and YSYEKL. Sequencing was done on a sample of PBMCs. This TCR came from a woman younger than 35 in good health and CMV-seropositive. The J gene is TRBJ2-1, the V gene TRBV4-1, with TRBD2 matching over 10 bases. The CDR3 reads CASSLQISGRAYNEQFF. CDR3 in DNA: TGCGCCAGCAGCCTCCAGATCAGCGGGAGGGCCTACAATGAGCAGTTCTTC.